Sequencing of this T cell receptor beta chain was carried out in a study of T cell changes during pregnancy in multiple sclerosis. V lost 0 bases and J lost 4, with 9 bases in between. Germline V gene data show CDR1 as MGHRA and CDR2 as YSYEKL. This CDR3 contains 14 residues. This clone appeared a few times. Libraries were prepared by immunoSEQ multiplex PCR; TCRdb keeps only in-frame clonotypes and omits some of them. This sample yields 15,000 to 20,000 clones, of which just over 85% are seen a single time; about 5.8% belongs to the top ten. The origin of this receptor is a female donor in good health, enrolled as a control in a pregnancy study. The source material was CD8+ T cells from peripheral blood mononuclear cells, sampled in the third trimester of pregnancy. The genes are TRBV4-1 and TRBJ1-1; the D is unclear. Here the CDR3 DNA reads TGCGCCAGCAGCCAAGAGGACTTCATCACTGAAGCTTTCTTT. It codes for CASSQEDFITEAFF.